The T cell receptor beta chain under discussion was sequenced for a study of blood T cell repertoires in COVID-19. Original data processing: The authors estimated nucleated cell counts from reference gene primer amplification. The protocol was immunoSEQ multiplex PCR, while the TCRdb copy is restricted to in-frame clones and leaves out a portion. The V and J calls and clone size come from that table; D and trimming were worked out from the DNA. The sample lists under 100,000 clones; 75% to 85% were seen once. CDR3 length equals 16 residues. Germline-derived CDR1 and CDR2 are SGHNT and YYREEE (reference sequence). V was clipped by 0 bases and J by 5 bases; unmatched bases: 9.

The chain couples TRBV5-4 to TRBJ2-3; 7 positions match TRBD1. The sequencing sample was made of peripheral blood. This receptor was taken from a woman aged 40 to 50 with active or convalescent COVID-19. The CDR3 bases are TGTGCCAGCAGCTTGGACGGGTCAGGGGGTTTAGATACGCAGTATTTT. Protein: CASSLDGSGGLDTQYF.